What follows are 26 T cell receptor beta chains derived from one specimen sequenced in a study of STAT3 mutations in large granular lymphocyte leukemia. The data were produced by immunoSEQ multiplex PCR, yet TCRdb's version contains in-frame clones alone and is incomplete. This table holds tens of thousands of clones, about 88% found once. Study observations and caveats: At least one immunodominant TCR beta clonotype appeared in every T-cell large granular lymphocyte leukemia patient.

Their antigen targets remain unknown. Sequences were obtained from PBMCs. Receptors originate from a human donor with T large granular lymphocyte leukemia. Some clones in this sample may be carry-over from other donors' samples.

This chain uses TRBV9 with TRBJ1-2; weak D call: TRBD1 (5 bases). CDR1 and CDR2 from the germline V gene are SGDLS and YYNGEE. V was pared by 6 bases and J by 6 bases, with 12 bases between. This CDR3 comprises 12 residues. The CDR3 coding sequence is TGTGCCAGCAATGTAGAAGGGGATGGCTACACCTTC. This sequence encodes CASNVEGDGYTF.

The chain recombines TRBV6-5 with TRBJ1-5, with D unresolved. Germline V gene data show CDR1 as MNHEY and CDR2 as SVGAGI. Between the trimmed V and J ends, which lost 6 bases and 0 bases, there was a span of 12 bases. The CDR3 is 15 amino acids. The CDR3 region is CASRETHLSNQPQHF. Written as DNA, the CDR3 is TGTGCCAGCAGGGAGACACACCTTAGCAATCAGCCCCAGCATTTT.

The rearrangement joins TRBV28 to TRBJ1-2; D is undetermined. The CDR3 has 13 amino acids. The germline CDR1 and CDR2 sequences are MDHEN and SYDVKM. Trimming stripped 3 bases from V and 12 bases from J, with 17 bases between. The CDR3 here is CASSFSLQRIDTF. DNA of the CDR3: TGTGCCAGCAGTTTTTCCCTACAGCGAATCGACACCTTC.

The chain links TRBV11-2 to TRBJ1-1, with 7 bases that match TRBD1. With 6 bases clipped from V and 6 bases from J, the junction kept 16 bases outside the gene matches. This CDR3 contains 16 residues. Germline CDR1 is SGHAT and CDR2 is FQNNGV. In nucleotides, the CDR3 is TGTGCCAGCAGTCAAAGCGCGGGTCTCCAGGGGGCTGAAGCTTTCTTT. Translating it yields CASSQSAGLQGAEAFF.

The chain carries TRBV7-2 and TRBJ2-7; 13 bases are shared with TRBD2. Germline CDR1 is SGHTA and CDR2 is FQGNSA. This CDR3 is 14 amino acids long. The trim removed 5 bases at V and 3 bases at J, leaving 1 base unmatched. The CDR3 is CASSRLAGGYEQYF. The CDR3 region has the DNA TGTGCCAGCAGCCGACTAGCGGGGGGCTACGAGCAGTACTTC.

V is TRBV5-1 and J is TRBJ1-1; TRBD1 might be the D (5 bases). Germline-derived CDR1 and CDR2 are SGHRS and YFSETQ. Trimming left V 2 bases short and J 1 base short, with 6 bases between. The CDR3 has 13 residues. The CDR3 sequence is CASSFTGNTEAFF. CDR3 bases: TGCGCCAGCAGCTTTACAGGGAACACTGAAGCTTTCTTT.

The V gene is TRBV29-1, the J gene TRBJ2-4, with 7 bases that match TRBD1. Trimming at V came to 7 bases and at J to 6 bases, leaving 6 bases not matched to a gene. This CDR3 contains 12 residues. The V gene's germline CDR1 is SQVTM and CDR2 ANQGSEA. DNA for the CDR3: TGCAGCGCCGGACAGGCCCTAAACATTCAGTACTTC. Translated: CSAGQALNIQYF.

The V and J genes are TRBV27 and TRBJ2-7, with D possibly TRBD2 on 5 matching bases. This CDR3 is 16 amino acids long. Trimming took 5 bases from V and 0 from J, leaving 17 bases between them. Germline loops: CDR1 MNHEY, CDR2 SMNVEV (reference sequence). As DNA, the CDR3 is TGTGCCAGCAGTCCACGAGCGGACCTGAGCTCCTACGAGCAGTACGTC. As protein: CASSPRADLSSYEQYV.

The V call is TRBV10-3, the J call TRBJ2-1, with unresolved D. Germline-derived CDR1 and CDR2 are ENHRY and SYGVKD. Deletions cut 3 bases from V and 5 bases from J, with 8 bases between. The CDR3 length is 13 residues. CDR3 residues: CAISEFSDNEQFF. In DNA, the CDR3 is TGTGCCATCAGTGAATTTTCGGACAATGAGCAGTTCTTC.

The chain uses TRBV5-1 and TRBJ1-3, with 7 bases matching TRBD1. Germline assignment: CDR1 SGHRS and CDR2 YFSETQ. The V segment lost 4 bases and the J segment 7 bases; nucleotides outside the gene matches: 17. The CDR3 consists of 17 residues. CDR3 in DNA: TGCGCCAGCAGCCTGGGACAGATCCCCTCTCTGGATAACACCATATATTTT. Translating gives CASSLGQIPSLDNTIYF.

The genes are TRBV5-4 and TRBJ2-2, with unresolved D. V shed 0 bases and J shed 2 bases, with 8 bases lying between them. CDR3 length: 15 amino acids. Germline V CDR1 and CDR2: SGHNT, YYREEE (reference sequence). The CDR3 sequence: CASSLEVPNTGELFF. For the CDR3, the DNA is TGTGCCAGCAGCTTGGAGGTACCCAACACCGGGGAGCTGTTTTTT.

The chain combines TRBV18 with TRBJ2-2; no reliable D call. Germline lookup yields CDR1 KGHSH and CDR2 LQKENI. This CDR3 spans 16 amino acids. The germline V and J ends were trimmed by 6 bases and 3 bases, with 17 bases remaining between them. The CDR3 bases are TGTGCCAGCTCCCAGATTCGGCGGACCCACACCGGGGAGCTGTTTTTT. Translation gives CASSQIRRTHTGELFF.

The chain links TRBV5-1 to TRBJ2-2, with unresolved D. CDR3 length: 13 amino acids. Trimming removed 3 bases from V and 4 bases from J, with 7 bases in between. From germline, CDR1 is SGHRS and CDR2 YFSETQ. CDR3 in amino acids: CASSSHFTGELFF. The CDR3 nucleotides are TGCGCCAGCAGCTCACACTTCACCGGGGAGCTGTTTTTT. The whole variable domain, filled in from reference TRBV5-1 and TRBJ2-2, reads KAGVTQTPRYLIKTRGQQVTLSCSPISGHRSVSWYQQTPGQGLQFLFEYFSETQRNKGNFPGRFSGRQFSNSRSEMNVSTLELGDSALYLCASSSHFTGELFFGEGSRLTVL.

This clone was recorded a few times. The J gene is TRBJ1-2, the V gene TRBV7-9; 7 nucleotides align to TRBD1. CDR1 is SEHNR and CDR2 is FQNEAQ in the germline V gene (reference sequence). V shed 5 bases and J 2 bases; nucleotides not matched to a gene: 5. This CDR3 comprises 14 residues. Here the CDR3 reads CASSKPGQNYGYTF. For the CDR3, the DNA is TGTGCCAGCAGCAAGCCGGGACAGAACTATGGCTACACCTTC.

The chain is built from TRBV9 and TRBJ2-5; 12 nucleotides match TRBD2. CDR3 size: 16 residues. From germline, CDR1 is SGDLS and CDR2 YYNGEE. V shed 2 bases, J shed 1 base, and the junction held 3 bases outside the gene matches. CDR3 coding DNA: TGTGCCAGCAGCGTGGGGACTAGCGGGTTCCAAGAGACCCAGTACTTC. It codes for CASSVGTSGFQETQYF.

CDR3: CASSPVDEQFF. Written as DNA, the CDR3 is TGTGCCAGCAGCCCGGTAGACGAGCAGTTCTTC. This chain uses TRBV7-9 with TRBJ2-1; no clear D. This CDR3 spans 11 amino acids. Germline V gene sequence: CDR1 SEHNR, CDR2 FQNEAQ (reference sequence). V was pared by 5 bases and J by 10 bases, with 9 bases between.

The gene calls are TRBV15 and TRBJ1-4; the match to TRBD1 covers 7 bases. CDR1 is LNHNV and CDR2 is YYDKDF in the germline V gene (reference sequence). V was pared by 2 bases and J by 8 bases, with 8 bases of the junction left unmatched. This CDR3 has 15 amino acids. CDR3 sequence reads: CATSRRQGGEEKLFF. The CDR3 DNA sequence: TGTGCCACCAGCAGAAGACAGGGAGGCGAAGAAAAACTGTTTTTT.

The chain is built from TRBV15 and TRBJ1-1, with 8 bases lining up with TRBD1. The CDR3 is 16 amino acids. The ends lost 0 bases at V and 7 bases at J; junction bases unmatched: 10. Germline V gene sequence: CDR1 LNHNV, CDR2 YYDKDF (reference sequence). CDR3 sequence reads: CATSRDHPGGAGEAFF. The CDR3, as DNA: TGTGCCACCAGCAGAGATCACCCAGGGGGCGCGGGTGAAGCTTTCTTT.

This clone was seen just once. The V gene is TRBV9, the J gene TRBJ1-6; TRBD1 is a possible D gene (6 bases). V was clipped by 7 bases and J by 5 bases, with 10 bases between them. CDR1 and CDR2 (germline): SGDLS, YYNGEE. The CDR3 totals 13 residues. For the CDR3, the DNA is TGTGCCAGCGGCAGGGGCGATAATTCACCCCTCCACTTT. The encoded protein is CASGRGDNSPLHF.

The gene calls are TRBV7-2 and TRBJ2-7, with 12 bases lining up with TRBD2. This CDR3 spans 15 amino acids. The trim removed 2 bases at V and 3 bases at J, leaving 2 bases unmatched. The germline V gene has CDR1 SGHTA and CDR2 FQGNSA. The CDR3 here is CASSLTSGGHYEQYF. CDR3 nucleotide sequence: TGTGCCAGCAGCTTAACTAGCGGGGGGCACTACGAGCAGTACTTC.

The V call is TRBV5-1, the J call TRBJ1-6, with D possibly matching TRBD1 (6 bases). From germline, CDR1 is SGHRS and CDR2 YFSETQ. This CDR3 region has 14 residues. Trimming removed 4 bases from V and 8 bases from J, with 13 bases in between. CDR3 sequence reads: CASSAGQLDSPLHF. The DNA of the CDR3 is TGCGCCAGCAGCGCTGGACAGCTGGATTCACCCCTCCACTTT.

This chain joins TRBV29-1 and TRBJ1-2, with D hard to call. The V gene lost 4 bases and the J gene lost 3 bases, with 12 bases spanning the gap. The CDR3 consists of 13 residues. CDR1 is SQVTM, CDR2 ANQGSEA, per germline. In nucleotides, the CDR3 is TGCAGCGTTGGTGGGGAGAACTACTATGGCTACACCTTC. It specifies CSVGGENYYGYTF.

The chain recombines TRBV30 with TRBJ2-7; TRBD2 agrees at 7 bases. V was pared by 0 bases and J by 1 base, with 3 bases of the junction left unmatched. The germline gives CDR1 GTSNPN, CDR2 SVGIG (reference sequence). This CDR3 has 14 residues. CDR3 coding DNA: TGTGCCTGGAGTGTAAAGGGAGGGTCCTACGAGCAGTACTTC. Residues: CAWSVKGGSYEQYF.

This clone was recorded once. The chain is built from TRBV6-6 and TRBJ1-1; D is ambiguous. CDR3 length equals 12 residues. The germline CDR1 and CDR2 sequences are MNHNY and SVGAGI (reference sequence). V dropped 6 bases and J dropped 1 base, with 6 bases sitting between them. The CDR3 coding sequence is TGTGCCAGCAGGTCGAGGAACACTGAAGCTTTCTTT. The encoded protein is CASRSRNTEAFF.

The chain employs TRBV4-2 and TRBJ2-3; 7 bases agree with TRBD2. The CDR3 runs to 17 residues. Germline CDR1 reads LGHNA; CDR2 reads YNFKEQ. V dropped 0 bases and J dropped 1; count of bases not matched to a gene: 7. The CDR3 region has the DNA TGTGCCAGCAGCCAAGATTATTCCGCGGGGGGCACAGATACGCAGTATTTT. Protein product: CASSQDYSAGGTDTQYF.

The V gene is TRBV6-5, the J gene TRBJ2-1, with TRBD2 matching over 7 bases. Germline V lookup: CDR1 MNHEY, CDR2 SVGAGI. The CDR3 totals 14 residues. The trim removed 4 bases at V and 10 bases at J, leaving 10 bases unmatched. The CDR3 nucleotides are TGTGCCAGCAGTTCCTTGGCCAAGCGGGGCGAGCAGTTCTTC. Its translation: CASSSLAKRGEQFF.